This T cell receptor (beta chain) derives from a study of blood T cell repertoires in COVID-19. Study information: Acute and convalescent COVID-19 samples came from the United States, Italy and Spain. PBMCs, B-cell-depleted T cells, or T cells provided the cDNA or gDNA that made up the material.

Generated by immunoSEQ multiplex PCR, the TCRdb table keeps only in-frame clones and is missing some. The data contain roughly 30,000 clones, about 89% of them singletons. This CDR3 has 12 amino acids. Trimming removed 3 bases from V and 8 bases from J, with 8 bases in between. CDR1 is LGHDT and CDR2 is YNNKEL in the germline V gene (reference sequence). The TCR sequence derives from a human donor in a cohort sampled during active COVID-19. The sequenced sample was peripheral blood. The gene calls are TRBV3-1 (or the pseudogene TRBV3-2) and TRBJ2-1; D unclear. The CDR3 region is CASSQTWDEQFF. The CDR3 region has the DNA TGTGCCAGCAGCCAGACTTGGGATGAGCAGTTCTTC.